The 30 T cell receptor beta chains below all came from one sample that was sequenced in a study of blood T cell repertoires in COVID-19. Libraries were prepared by immunoSEQ multiplex PCR; TCRdb keeps only in-frame clonotypes and omits some of them. The sample contains 350,000 to 400,000 clones, 75% to 90% of which appear only once. Material: peripheral blood. The receptors come from a woman aged 60 to 75 with COVID-19, enrolled during active disease.

The chain has TRBV9 and TRBJ2-7, with 7 bases identical to TRBD1. The CDR3 runs 15 residues. The V gene end was trimmed by 4 bases and the J gene end by 1 base; junction bases not matched to a gene: 8. Germline V lookup: CDR1 SGDLS, CDR2 YYNGEE. CDR3 sequence: CASSPQTGLSYEQYF. CDR3 bases: TGTGCCAGCAGCCCCCAGACAGGGCTTTCCTACGAGCAGTACTTC.

This chain links TRBV6-5 with TRBJ2-3, with D unclear. The CDR3 is 15 residues long. With 0 bases removed from V and 2 bases from J, the gap between germline ends came to 9 bases. Per the germline V gene, CDR1 is MNHEY and CDR2 is SVGAGI. The CDR3 nucleotides read TGTGCCAGCAGTTACTCGGGCTCCGACACAGATACGCAGTATTTT. It is translated as CASSYSGSDTDTQYF.

The V and J genes are TRBV11-2 and TRBJ1-6; the match to TRBD1 covers 10 bases. The CDR3 sequence is 18 residues long. The trim removed 3 bases at V and 6 bases at J, leaving 11 bases unmatched. The germline CDR1 and CDR2 sequences are SGHAT and FQNNGV. The CDR3 region has the DNA TGTGCCAGCAGCTTGGCCCCCGGGACAGGGGTCTTTAATTCACCCCTCCACTTT. Its translation is CASSLAPGTGVFNSPLHF.

The chain combines TRBV12-3 or TRBV12-4 with TRBJ1-5, with D tentatively TRBD1 (6 bases). CDR3 length equals 13 residues. V lost 3 bases to trimming and J lost 9 bases, with 12 bases between them. Here the CDR3 DNA reads TGTGCCAGCAGTTTGTCAGGGGTGTGGCCCCAGCATTTT. Protein sequence: CASSLSGVWPQHF.

This chain uses TRBV5-1 with TRBJ1-4, with 7 bases aligning to TRBD1. Germline V gives CDR1 SGHRS, CDR2 YFSETQ. J lost 0 bases, V lost 5 bases, and 7 bases had no gene match. The CDR3 runs 16 residues. The CDR3 is CASSTTGPATNEKLFF. CDR3 DNA sequence: TGCGCCAGCAGTACGACAGGGCCTGCAACTAATGAAAAACTGTTTTTT.

V gene TRBV19 combines with J gene TRBJ2-2; D call uncertain. Germline V lookup: CDR1 LNHDA, CDR2 SQIVND (reference sequence). This CDR3 comprises 15 residues. V was trimmed by 4 bases and J by 4 bases, leaving 13 bases between them. The CDR3: CASSTQASGTGELFF. The CDR3 DNA is TGTGCCAGTAGTACCCAAGCTTCTGGCACCGGGGAGCTGTTTTTT.

The CDR3 DNA reads as TGTGCCAGTAGGGACAGGGAGGCCAACGTCCTGACTTTC. Its translation is CASRDREANVLTF. The V and J genes are TRBV19 and TRBJ2-6, with 8 bases matching TRBD1. The CDR3 consists of 13 residues. J was trimmed by 6 bases and V by 6 bases; bases with no gene match: 1. Germline V CDR1 and CDR2: LNHDA, SQIVND (reference sequence).

This clone was counted once. The V gene is TRBV9, the J gene TRBJ2-2; D perhaps matches TRBD1 (6 bases). The germline CDR1 and CDR2 sequences are SGDLS and YYNGEE. The CDR3 consists of 16 residues. V was pared by 4 bases and J by 6 bases, with 19 bases between. CDR3 bases: TGTGCCAGCAGCTCCACCCCTGGGACATCCGCCGGGGAGCTGTTTTTT. It yields the protein CASSSTPGTSAGELFF.

V usage is TRBV9 and J usage is TRBJ2-2; TRBD2 agrees at 9 bases. V shed 4 bases and J 4 bases; nucleotides not matched to a gene: 5. The length of the CDR3 is 15 residues. Germline CDR1 and CDR2: SGDLS and YYNGEE. The DNA for the CDR3 is TGTGCCAGCAGCCTTAGCGGGGGCCGCACCGGGGAGCTGTTTTTT. Protein sequence: CASSLSGGRTGELFF. The entire variable domain, with the rest obtained from reference TRBV9 and TRBJ2-2, is as follows: DSGVTQTPKHLITATGQRVTLRCSPRSGDLSVYWYQQSLDQGLQFLIQYYNGEERAKGNILERFSAQQFPDLHSELNLSSLELGDSALYFCASSLSGGRTGELFFGEGSRLTVL.

Note on this clone: Other DNA sequences from this sample encode an identical CDR3 as well. The V gene is TRBV6-5, the J gene TRBJ1-2; 8 bases fit TRBD1. V shed 4 bases, J shed 3 bases, and the junction held 1 base outside the gene matches. CDR1 and CDR2 (germline): MNHEY, SVGAGI. The CDR3 spans 13 residues. DNA for the CDR3: TGTGCCAGCAGTTCGACAGGGGACTATGGCTACACCTTC. It yields the protein CASSSTGDYGYTF.

V is TRBV3-1 (or the pseudogene TRBV3-2) and J is TRBJ2-2; 7 positions match TRBD1. Germline assignment: CDR1 LGHDT and CDR2 YNNKEL (reference sequence). The trim removed 0 bases at V and 4 bases at J, leaving 8 bases unmatched. CDR3 size: 17 residues. The CDR3 DNA is TGTGCCAGCAGCCAAGAATCTGGGACAGAGAGCACCGGGGAGCTGTTTTTT. It encodes CASSQESGTESTGELFF.

The rearrangement joins TRBV6-5 to TRBJ2-1; 9 nucleotides line up with TRBD2. CDR1 and CDR2 (germline): MNHEY, SVGAGI. V was clipped by 7 bases and J by 4 bases; unmatched bases: 5. The CDR3 is 14 amino acids. The CDR3 DNA is TGTGCCAGCAAGGGGACTAGCTCATACAATGAGCAGTTCTTC. Its translation is CASKGTSSYNEQFF.

J is TRBJ2-7 and V is TRBV5-1; TRBD1 might be the D (5 bases). Germline CDR1 reads SGHRS; CDR2 reads YFSETQ. With 5 bases removed from V and 1 base from J, the gap between germline ends came to 10 bases. This CDR3 region has 13 residues. CDR3 DNA: TGCGCCAGCAGACCCGACAGTTCCTACGAGCAGTACTTC. It is translated as CASRPDSSYEQYF.

CDR3 sequence reads: CASRQGSTYEQYF. DNA for the CDR3: TGTGCCAGTAGACAGGGGAGCACCTACGAGCAGTACTTC. The chain combines TRBV19 with TRBJ2-7, with TRBD1 matching 7 bases. CDR3 size: 13 residues. V dropped 6 bases and J dropped 2; count of bases not matched to a gene: 4. Germline V CDR1 and CDR2: LNHDA, SQIVND (reference sequence).

The chain uses TRBV9 and TRBJ2-5, with TRBD1 identical over 7 bases. The CDR3 spans 14 residues. Germline values: CDR1 SGDLS, CDR2 YYNGEE. V shed 4 bases and J 7 bases; nucleotides not matched to a gene: 10. CDR3 region: CASSPRDSPWTQYF. The CDR3 bases are TGTGCCAGCAGCCCAAGGGACAGTCCGTGGACCCAGTACTTC.

The chain is built from TRBV7-2 and TRBJ2-1; D is undetermined. This CDR3 comprises 15 residues. V lost 1 base and J 8 bases, leaving 15 bases between the germline ends. The germline V gene has CDR1 SGHTA and CDR2 FQGNSA. The CDR3 reads CASSLVITQVDEQFF. The CDR3 region has the DNA TGTGCCAGCAGCTTAGTTATCACACAAGTCGATGAGCAGTTCTTC.

J is TRBJ1-1 and V is TRBV10-3; no reliable D call. The germline CDR1 and CDR2 sequences are ENHRY and SYGVKD. V was pared by 4 bases and J by 1 base, with 13 bases between. This CDR3 is 15 amino acids long. CDR3 in DNA: TGTGCCATCAGTGGGTCCCCATCGGGGAACACTGAAGCTTTCTTT. This codes for CAISGSPSGNTEAFF.

The V gene is TRBV9, the J gene TRBJ2-1; TRBD1 aligns across 11 bases. CDR1 is SGDLS, CDR2 YYNGEE, per germline. The CDR3 has 17 amino acids. V shed 0 bases, J shed 9 bases, and the junction held 11 bases outside the gene matches. CDR3 nucleotides: TGTGCCAGCAGCGTAGCTTTGAAGGACAGGGGGCGCGGTGAGCAGTTCTTC. Protein product: CASSVALKDRGRGEQFF. Supplemented by reference TRBV9 and TRBJ2-1, the full variable domain reads DSGVTQTPKHLITATGQRVTLRCSPRSGDLSVYWYQQSLDQGLQFLIQYYNGEERAKGNILERFSAQQFPDLHSELNLSSLELGDSALYFCASSVALKDRGRGEQFFGPGTRLTVL.

This clone occurred a few times. V usage is TRBV7-8 and J usage is TRBJ1-5, with 7 bases identical to TRBD1. The germline V gene has CDR1 SGHVS and CDR2 FQNEAQ. The ends lost 4 bases at V and 0 bases at J; junction bases unmatched: 3. The CDR3 consists of 15 residues. The CDR3, as DNA: TGTGCCAGCAGCTGGCAGGGGGATAGCAATCAGCCCCAGCATTTT. Protein sequence: CASSWQGDSNQPQHF.

The V call is TRBV29-1, the J call TRBJ2-7; perhaps TRBD2 as D (5 bases). CDR1 is SQVTM and CDR2 is ANQGSEA in the germline V gene. This CDR3 has 14 amino acids. Trimming shortened V by 5 bases and J by 0 bases, and 14 bases separated the two germline ends. The DNA of the CDR3 is TGCAGCGTTCGCCGATCCCGGGACTCCTACGAGCAGTACTTC. It encodes CSVRRSRDSYEQYF.

In this sample, this clone turned up a few times. The V and J genes are TRBV7-2 and TRBJ1-4; 11 bases align to TRBD1. Germline values: CDR1 SGHTA, CDR2 FQGNSA. V shed 1 base and J 7 bases; nucleotides not matched to a gene: 11. The CDR3 contains 18 residues. CDR3 DNA: TGTGCCAGCAGCTTAGACGACGAACGGACAGGGGGCGGTGAAAAACTGTTTTTT. Protein: CASSLDDERTGGGEKLFF.

This rearrangement joins TRBV29-1 to TRBJ1-1; no reliable D call. Between the trimmed V and J ends, which lost 8 bases and 4 bases, there was a span of 20 bases. The CDR3 is made up of 14 amino acids. The germline V gene has CDR1 SQVTM and CDR2 ANQGSEA. CDR3 protein: CSSARTREGTEAFF. DNA of the CDR3: TGCAGCTCCGCCCGGACCCGGGAGGGCACTGAAGCTTTCTTT.

The sample holds one count of this clone. The chain combines TRBV4-2 with TRBJ1-1, with D possibly being TRBD1 (5 bases). CDR1 LGHNA and CDR2 YNFKEQ come from the germline V gene. The CDR3 contains 14 residues. The V gene lost 6 bases and the J gene lost 7 bases, with 18 bases spanning the gap. The chain's CDR3 is CASRSPGFWDEAFF. The DNA of the CDR3 is TGTGCCAGCAGATCACCAGGGTTCTGGGATGAAGCTTTCTTT.

The rearrangement uses TRBV7-2 and TRBJ2-7; 7 bases map to TRBD1. The CDR3 consists of 14 residues. The trim removed 3 bases at V and 3 bases at J, leaving 5 bases unmatched. Germline assignment: CDR1 SGHTA and CDR2 FQGNSA. The CDR3: CASSLDRLGYEQYF. The CDR3 nucleotides read TGTGCCAGCAGCTTGGACAGGCTAGGCTACGAGCAGTACTTC.

The chain has TRBV19 and TRBJ2-2, with 12 bases identical to TRBD1. The CDR3 sequence is 15 residues long. Germline V gene data show CDR1 as LNHDA and CDR2 as SQIVND (reference sequence). V trimming: 8 bases; J trimming: 7 bases; junction bases outside the gene matches: 8. CDR3 loop: CASSTGTGGDGELFF. The CDR3 DNA reads as TGTGCCAGTTCGACCGGGACAGGGGGCGACGGGGAGCTGTTTTTT.

The gene calls are TRBV2 and TRBJ2-1, with 9 bases fitting TRBD1. Losses at the gene ends were 7 bases for V and 1 base for J; bases not matched to a gene: 5. The germline V gene encodes CDR1 SNHLY and CDR2 FYNNEI. The length of the CDR3 is 15 residues. CDR3 loop: CASTPDRGSYNEQFF. The DNA of the CDR3 is TGTGCCAGCACTCCAGACAGGGGGTCCTACAATGAGCAGTTCTTC.

This clone showed up just a few times. The chain combines TRBV7-8 with TRBJ2-5; TRBD2 matches 9 bases. The CDR3 runs 13 residues. The germline CDR1 and CDR2 sequences are SGHVS and FQNEAQ. Trimming removed 11 bases from V and 6 bases from J; junction bases left unmatched: 10. The CDR3 sequence is CAGMRGGTQTQYF. DNA of the CDR3: TGTGCCGGGATGCGGGGGGGGACGCAGACCCAGTACTTC.

This rearrangement joins TRBV3-1 (or the pseudogene TRBV3-2) to TRBJ2-5; TRBD1 agrees at 7 bases. This CDR3 spans 13 amino acids. CDR1 and CDR2 from the germline V gene are LGHDT and YNNKEL (reference sequence). V trimming: 4 bases; J trimming: 5 bases; junction bases outside the gene matches: 4. The CDR3: CASSRTGVETQYF. The CDR3 DNA is TGTGCCAGCAGCCGTACAGGGGTGGAGACCCAGTACTTC.

The table lists this clone with a count of one. The gene calls are TRBV5-6 and TRBJ1-5; 8 nucleotides align to TRBD1. The CDR3 has 15 amino acids. With V trimmed by 2 bases and J by 4 bases, 5 bases remained unmatched. Germline values: CDR1 SGHDT, CDR2 YYEEEE. The CDR3 DNA reads as TGTGCCAGCAGCTTAGGACAGGGCTTGAATCAGCCCCAGCATTTT. Translated: CASSLGQGLNQPQHF. Variable domain in full (rest from reference TRBV5-6 and TRBJ1-5): DAGVTQSPTHLIKTRGQQVTLRCSPKSGHDTVSWYQQALGQGPQFIFQYYEEEERQRGNFPDRFSGHQFPNYSSELNVNALLLGDSALYLCASSLGQGLNQPQHFGDGTRLSIL.

The chain recombines TRBV5-1 with TRBJ1-6; possibly TRBD1 for D (6 bases). V lost 1 base and J 5 bases, leaving 13 bases between the germline ends. The V gene's germline CDR1 is SGHRS and CDR2 YFSETQ. This CDR3 has 16 amino acids. This chain's CDR3 is CASSLRSGQNNSPLHF. The CDR3 DNA is TGCGCCAGCAGCTTGCGATCGGGACAAAATAATTCACCCCTCCACTTT.